This TCR beta chain was identified in a study of molecular identifiers for immune sequencing clone quantification. MiXCR was run by TCRdb on the PCR reads, yielding one entry per CDR3 protein. The sample lists hundreds of thousands of distinct CDR3 sequences, about 20% occurring once. Of note for this clonotype: A much larger clonotype is one base distant, so this may be a read error.

The CDR3 length is 20 residues. CDR1 and CDR2 from the germline V gene are MGHRA and YSYEKL. With V trimmed by 4 bases and J by 0 bases, 17 bases remained unmatched. Sequencing input: naive CD8+ T cells from blood, with Jurkat cell RNA spiked in. Described subset: FACS-sorted CD8+CD4-CCR7+CD45RA+ naive T cells. The origin of this receptor is a human donor in good health. Some libraries in this study had Jurkat cell RNA spiked in. The chain joins TRBV4-1 to TRBJ1-5, with TRBD1 matching 8 bases. In nucleotides, the CDR3 is TGCGCCAGCAGCCCAGATCTCACGACAGGGGCCGGGGATAGCAATCAGCCCCAGCATTTT. Translating it yields CASSPDLTTGAGDSNQPQHF.